This TCR beta chain was identified in a study of blood T cell repertoires in COVID-19 (TCRdb year 2020). As for the study more broadly: Samples from collaborators originated in the United States, Italy and Spain and spanned both the acute and convalescent phases of COVID-19. The prospective study material was composed of cDNA or gDNA derived from T cells, B-cell-depleted T cells, or PBMCs. Deeply sampled blood TCRbeta repertoires from subjects exposed to, actively infected with, or recovered from COVID-19 were included in the dataset. The repertoires were made available in a free public database intended to serve as a resource for research on the immune response to SARS-CoV-2. Samples were obtained from the ongoing ImmuneRACE study (first 160 participants) and from about 1,300 subjects provided by 6 global collaborators. The sample metadata nearly always contained a de-identified subject ID, COVID-19 status, age in years and sex. Where available, HLA class I and class II types were taken from metadata supplied by the sample provider and were not determined by assay-based typing.

A word on this clone: Its antigen remains undetermined. No much larger clonotype is one base removed from it; base qualities were not supplied.

The collaborating institutions used their own protocols to collect whole blood in K2EDTA tubes. For TCRbeta analysis, collaborators shipped samples in one of three forms: frozen whole blood, isolated PBMCs, or DNA extracted from either of those sample types. TCRbeta CDR3 regions were amplified from genomic DNA by means of the immunoSEQ Assay, a bias-controlled multiplex PCR. For the original study's pipeline: The number of nucleated cells in each sample was estimated by amplification of reference gene primers within the assay. Sequence reads were collapsed and filtered to measure the absolute abundance of every unique TCRbeta CDR3 rearrangement. For each sample, productive Simpson clonality was calculated as the square root of Simpson's diversity index across productive rearrangements. This is the immuneACCESS table as TCRdb keeps it, with only in-frame sequences that have V and J called. A part of the clones is gone; compared with another copy, unresolved V genes explain less than half, and the rest is unexplained. V and J calls and clone size follow that table, whereas D and trimming were derived from the DNA. A total of 150,000 to 200,000 clones appear in this sample, about 84% of them only once. The ten largest clones take up about 4.8% of the sample.

General findings and caveats noted by the study authors: Clinical and demographic metadata were provided uncurated, with the amount varying by source and participant.

The CDR3, from cysteine to phenylalanine, totals 13 residues. The CDR3 DNA has 39 bases and is translated from base 1. V is clipped by 6 bases and J by 7 bases, and the sequence between their germline boundaries is 15 bases long. CDR1 SGHDN and CDR2 FVKESK were looked up in the germline V gene. Input material: peripheral blood. The chain links TRBV14 with TRBJ1-1, with the D segment identity uncertain. This receptor was identified in a woman between 25 and 40 years old with acute or convalescent COVID-19. The bases are TGTGCCAGCAGTCCGGGTTTGCTGATTGAAGCTTTCTTT. This translates into CASSPGLLIEAFF.